This TCR beta chain came from a study of CD8 T cells in ankylosing spondylitis. General study findings and limits: Prior literature has documented some motif variants in synovial fluid and blood from reactive arthritis. A TCR beta motif made of fewer than ten highly homologous variants seemed typical of ankylosing spondylitis blood.

CDR3 length: 16 residues. CDR1 is DFQATT and CDR2 is SNEGSKA in the germline V gene (reference sequence). V was pared by 2 bases and J by 4 bases, with 18 bases between. This clonotype was recorded a few times. What it binds is unknown. TCRdb reprocessed the 5' RACE reads via MiXCR and lists one record per CDR3 protein. The sample lists around 430,000 distinct CDR3 sequences, 17% occurring once. This sequence originates from a male donor with ankylosing spondylitis. V gene TRBV20-1 combines with J gene TRBJ2-1; a possible D gene is TRBD1 (6 bases). The source material was blood, either unsorted or a sorted T cell fraction (not recorded which). Here the CDR3 reads CSARRGGRRGYNEQFF. Here the CDR3 DNA reads TGCAGTGCTAGAAGAGGGGGTCGGCGAGGGTACAATGAGCAGTTCTTC.